This entry features one TCR beta chain sequence. Per the original methods: Nucleated cell counts were estimated from reference gene primer amplification. Profiled with immunoSEQ multiplex PCR; TCRdb holds only in-frame clones, not every one. The V and J calls and clone size were taken over from that table, and D and trimming were inferred from the DNA. The data hold tens of thousands of clones, with around 88% observed a single time. This sample is part of a study of blood T cell repertoires in COVID-19. Study-wide background: Collection of acute and convalescent COVID-19 samples took place in the United States, Italy and Spain. Sample material is recorded as cDNA or gDNA derived from T cells, B-cell-depleted T cells, or PBMCs.

Germline CDR1 MGHRA, CDR2 YSYEKL. Trimming at V came to 0 bases and at J to 1 base, leaving 5 bases not matched to a gene. The CDR3 sequence is 16 residues long. Sequenced: peripheral blood. This clonotype originated in a human donor with active COVID-19. The donor label of this sample is uncertain. This rearrangement joins TRBV4-1 to TRBJ2-5; 7 bases are shared with TRBD1. The CDR3 reads CASSQDRGDSQETQYF. In nucleotides, the CDR3 is TGCGCCAGCAGCCAAGATAGAGGGGACAGCCAAGAGACCCAGTACTTC.